This entry is about one T cell receptor (beta chain). This clone appeared once. Its antigen is currently not known. Qualities for individual bases were not recorded, and no much larger clone is one base off. Library preparation employed the immunoSEQ multiplex PCR assay. TCRdb retrieved this table from immuneACCESS and kept in-frame rearrangements only. Not all clones are present; in checked studies, unresolved V genes account for under half, and no reason is known for the remainder. In this sample the table shows roughly 100,000 clones, 88% of which occur a single time. The top ten hold roughly 13% of the sample. This sample was taken from a study of control samples from healthy donors and cancer patients (dated by TCRdb to 2020 to 2021). CDR1 SGHTA and CDR2 FQGNSA were looked up in the germline V gene. The CDR3 numbers 13 residues from cysteine through phenylalanine. Only the CDR3 portion is preserved as DNA: 39 bases, with reading frame beginning at the first base. Compared with germline, V lacks 1 base and J lacks 9 bases; bases without a gene match: 2.

This sequence was found in a man aged 30-40 years in good health. Sequencing was carried out using blood. The sequence links TRBV7-2 to TRBJ2-7; 11 middle bases align to TRBD2. The sequence in DNA is TGTGCCAGCAGCTTAGTACTAGCGGGAGTGCAGTACTTC. The translation is CASSLVLAGVQYF.